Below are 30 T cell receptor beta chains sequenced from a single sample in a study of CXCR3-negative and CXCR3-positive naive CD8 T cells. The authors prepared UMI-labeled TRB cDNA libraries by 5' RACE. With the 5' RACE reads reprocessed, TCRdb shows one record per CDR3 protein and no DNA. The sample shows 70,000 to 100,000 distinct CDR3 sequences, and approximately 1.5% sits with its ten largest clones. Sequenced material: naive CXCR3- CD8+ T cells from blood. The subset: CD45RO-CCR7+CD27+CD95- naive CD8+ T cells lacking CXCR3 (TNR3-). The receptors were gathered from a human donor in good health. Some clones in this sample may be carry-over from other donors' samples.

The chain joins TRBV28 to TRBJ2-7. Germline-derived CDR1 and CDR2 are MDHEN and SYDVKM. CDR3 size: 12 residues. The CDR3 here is CASRGVASEQYF.

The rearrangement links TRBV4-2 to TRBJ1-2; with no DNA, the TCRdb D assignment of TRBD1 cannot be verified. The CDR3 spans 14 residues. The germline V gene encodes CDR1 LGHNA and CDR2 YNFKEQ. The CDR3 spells CASSQSTGGYGYTF.

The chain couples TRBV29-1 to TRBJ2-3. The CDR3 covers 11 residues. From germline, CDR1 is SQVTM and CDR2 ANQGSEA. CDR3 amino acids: CSGYLTDTQYF.

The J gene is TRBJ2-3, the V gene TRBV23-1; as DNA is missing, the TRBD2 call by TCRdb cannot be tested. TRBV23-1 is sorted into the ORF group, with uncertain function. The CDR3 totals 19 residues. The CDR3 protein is CASSGIGTAKTREGRTQYF.

CDR3 protein: CASSLVDREPYGYTF. The V call is TRBV7-9, the J call TRBJ1-2; without DNA, the TCRdb call of TRBD1 cannot be checked. Germline-derived CDR1 and CDR2 are SEHNR and FQNEAQ (reference sequence). The length of the CDR3 is 15 residues.

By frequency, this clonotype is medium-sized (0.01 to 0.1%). The CDR3 protein is CASSEGFSDSEEAFF. This sequence joins TRBV10-1 and TRBJ1-1. CDR3 size: 15 residues. Germline V gene lookup returns CDR1 WNHNN and CDR2 SYGVQD (reference sequence).

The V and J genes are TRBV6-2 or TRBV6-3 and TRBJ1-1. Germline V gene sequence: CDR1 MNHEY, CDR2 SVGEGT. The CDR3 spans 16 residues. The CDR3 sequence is CASSYLRTGVNTEAFF.

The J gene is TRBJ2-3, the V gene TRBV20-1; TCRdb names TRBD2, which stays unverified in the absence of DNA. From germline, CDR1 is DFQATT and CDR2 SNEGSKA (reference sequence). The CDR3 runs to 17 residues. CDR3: CSARNLLADYTADTQYF.

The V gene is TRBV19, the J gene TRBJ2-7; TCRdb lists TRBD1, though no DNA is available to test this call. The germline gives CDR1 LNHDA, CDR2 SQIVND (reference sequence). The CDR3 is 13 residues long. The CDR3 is CASSIRPGYEQYF.

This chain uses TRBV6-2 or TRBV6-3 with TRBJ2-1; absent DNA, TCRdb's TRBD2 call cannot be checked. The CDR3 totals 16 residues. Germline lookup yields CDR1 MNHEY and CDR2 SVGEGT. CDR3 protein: CASSYGTSRPYNEQFF.

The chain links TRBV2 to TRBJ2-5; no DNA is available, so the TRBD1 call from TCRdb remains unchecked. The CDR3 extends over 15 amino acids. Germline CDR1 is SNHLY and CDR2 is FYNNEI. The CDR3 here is CASSERGQTQETQYF.

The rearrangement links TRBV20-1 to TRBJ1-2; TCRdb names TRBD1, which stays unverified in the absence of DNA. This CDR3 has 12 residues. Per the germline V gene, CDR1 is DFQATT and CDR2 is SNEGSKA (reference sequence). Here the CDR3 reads CSAGTGNYGYTF.

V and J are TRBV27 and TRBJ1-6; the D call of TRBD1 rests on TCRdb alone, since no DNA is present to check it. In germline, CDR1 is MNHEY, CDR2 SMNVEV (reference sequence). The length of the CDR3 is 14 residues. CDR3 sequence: CASSSETGVSPLHF.

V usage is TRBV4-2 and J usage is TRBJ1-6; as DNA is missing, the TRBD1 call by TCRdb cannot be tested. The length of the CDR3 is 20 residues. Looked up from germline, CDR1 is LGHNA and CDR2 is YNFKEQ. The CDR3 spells CASSQVRNRQPRVYNSPLHF.

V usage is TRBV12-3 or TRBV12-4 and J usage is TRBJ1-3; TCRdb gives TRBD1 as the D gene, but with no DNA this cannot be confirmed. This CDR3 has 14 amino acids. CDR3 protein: CASNKGVTGNTIYF.

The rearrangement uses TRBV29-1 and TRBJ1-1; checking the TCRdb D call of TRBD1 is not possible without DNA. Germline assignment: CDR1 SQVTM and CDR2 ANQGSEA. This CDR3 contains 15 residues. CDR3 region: CSVERHRVLNTEAFF. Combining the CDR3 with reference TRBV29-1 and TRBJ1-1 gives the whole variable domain SAVISQKPSRDICQRGTSLTIQCQVDSQVTMMFWYRQQPGQSLTLIATANQGSEATYESGFVIDKFPISRPNLTFSTLTVSNMSPEDSSIYLCSVERHRVLNTEAFFGQGTRLTVV.

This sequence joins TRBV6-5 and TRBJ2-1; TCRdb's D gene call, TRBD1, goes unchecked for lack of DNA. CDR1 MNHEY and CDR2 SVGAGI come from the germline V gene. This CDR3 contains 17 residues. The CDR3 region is CASSTPLIANSYNEQFF.

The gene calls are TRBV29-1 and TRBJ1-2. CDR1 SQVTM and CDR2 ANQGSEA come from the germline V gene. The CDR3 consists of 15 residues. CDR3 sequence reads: CSVPPVLGGNYGYTF. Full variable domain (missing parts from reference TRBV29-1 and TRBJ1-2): SAVISQKPSRDICQRGTSLTIQCQVDSQVTMMFWYRQQPGQSLTLIATANQGSEATYESGFVIDKFPISRPNLTFSTLTVSNMSPEDSSIYLCSVPPVLGGNYGYTFGSGTRLTVV.

The CDR3 is CSVDSSGNTIYF. This chain uses TRBV29-1 with TRBJ1-3. CDR1 and CDR2 (germline): SQVTM, ANQGSEA. The CDR3 sequence is 12 residues long.

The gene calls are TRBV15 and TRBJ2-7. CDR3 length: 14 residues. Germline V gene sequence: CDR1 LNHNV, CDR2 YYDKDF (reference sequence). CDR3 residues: CATSRDDVSYEQYF. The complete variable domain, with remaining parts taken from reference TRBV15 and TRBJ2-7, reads DAMVIQNPRYQVTQFGKPVTLSCSQTLNHNVMYWYQQKSSQAPKLLFHYYDKDFNNEADTPDNFQSRRPNTSFCFLDIRSPGLGDTAMYLCATSRDDVSYEQYFGPGTRLTVT.

Here the CDR3 reads CASSLGVRVSEQYF. The J gene is TRBJ2-7, the V gene TRBV7-9; lacking DNA, the TRBD1 call made by TCRdb goes unchecked. Germline CDR1 SEHNR, CDR2 FQNEAQ (reference sequence). The CDR3 sequence is 14 residues long.

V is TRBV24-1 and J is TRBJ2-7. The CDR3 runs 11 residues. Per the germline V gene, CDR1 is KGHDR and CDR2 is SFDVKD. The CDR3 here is CATSDNYEQYF.

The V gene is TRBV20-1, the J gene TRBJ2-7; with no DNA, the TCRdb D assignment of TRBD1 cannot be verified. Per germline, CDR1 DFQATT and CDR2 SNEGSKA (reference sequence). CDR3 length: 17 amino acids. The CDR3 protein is CSARDPLGGTAYYEQYF.

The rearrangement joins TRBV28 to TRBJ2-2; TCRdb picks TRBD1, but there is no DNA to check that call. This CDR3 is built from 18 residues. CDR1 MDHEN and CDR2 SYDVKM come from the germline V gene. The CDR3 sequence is CASSPRTGTHYNTGELFF.

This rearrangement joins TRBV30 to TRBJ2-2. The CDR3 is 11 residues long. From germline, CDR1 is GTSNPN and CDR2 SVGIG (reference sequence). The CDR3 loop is CAWRSAGELFF.

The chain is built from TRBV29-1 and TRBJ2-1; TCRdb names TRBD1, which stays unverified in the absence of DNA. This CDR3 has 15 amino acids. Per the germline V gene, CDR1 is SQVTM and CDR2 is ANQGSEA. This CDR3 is CSVESDRSVYNEQFF.

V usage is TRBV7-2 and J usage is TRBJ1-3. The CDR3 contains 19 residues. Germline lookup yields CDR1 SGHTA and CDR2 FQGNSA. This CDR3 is CASSLNGVLVQGPGNTIYF.

This CDR3 reads CASSESVLAKETQYF. This chain joins TRBV2 and TRBJ2-5; TCRdb names TRBD2, which stays unverified in the absence of DNA. Germline-derived CDR1 and CDR2 are SNHLY and FYNNEI. This CDR3 region has 15 residues.

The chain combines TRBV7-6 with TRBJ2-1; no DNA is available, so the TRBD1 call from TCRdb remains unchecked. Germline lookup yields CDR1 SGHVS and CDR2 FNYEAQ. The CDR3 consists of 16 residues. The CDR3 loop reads CASSQDSAVLYNEQFF. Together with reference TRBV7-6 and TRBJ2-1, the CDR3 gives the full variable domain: GAGVSQSPRYKVTKRGQDVALRCDPISGHVSLYWYRQALGQGPEFLTYFNYEAQQDKSGLPNDRFSAERPEGSISTLTIQRTEQRDSAMYRCASSQDSAVLYNEQFFGPGTRLTVL.

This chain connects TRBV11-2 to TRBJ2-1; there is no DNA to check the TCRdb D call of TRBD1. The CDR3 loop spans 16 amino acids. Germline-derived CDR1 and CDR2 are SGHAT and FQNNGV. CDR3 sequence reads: CASTASGPVSDNEQFF.